The next 11 T cell receptor beta chains were all read from a single sample in a study of blood T cell repertoires in COVID-19. TCRdb's table, derived via immunoSEQ multiplex PCR, lists solely in-frame clones and lacks some. The table shows some 160,000 clones, with approximately 90% occurring only once. The material sequenced was PBMCs or T cells enriched from blood (not recorded which). Source of these receptors: a woman aged 45-59 years who had recovered from COVID-19.

The gene calls are TRBV7-2 and TRBJ2-5; 7 nucleotides agree with TRBD1. The trim removed 1 base at V and 5 bases at J, leaving 7 bases unmatched. CDR1 and CDR2 (germline): SGHTA, FQGNSA. CDR3 length equals 15 residues. Written as DNA, the CDR3 is TGTGCCAGCAGCTTAGACAGGGGCATCGTGGAGACCCAGTACTTC. Amino acids: CASSLDRGIVETQYF.

About this clone itself: The sample carries other DNA sequences with the same CDR3. The rearrangement links TRBV7-2 to TRBJ2-7; 7 bases are a match to TRBD1. Germline-derived CDR1 and CDR2 are SGHTA and FQGNSA. CDR3 length: 14 residues. After removal of 5 bases from V and 0 bases from J, the junction contained 4 bases not matched to a gene. The DNA of the CDR3 is TGTGCCAGCAGCCCCAGGGGGAGCTCCTACGAGCAGTACTTC. This encodes CASSPRGSSYEQYF.

This rearrangement joins TRBV6-6 to TRBJ2-5; TRBD2 agrees at 8 bases. V shed 2 bases, J shed 4 bases, and the junction held 9 bases outside the gene matches. This CDR3 has 16 residues. Germline CDR1 MNHNY, CDR2 SVGAGI (reference sequence). For the CDR3, the DNA is TGTGCCAGCAGTTACGGCAGCGGGGGAAGGCGAGAGACCCAGTACTTC. It yields the protein CASSYGSGGRRETQYF.

The chain couples TRBV7-9 to TRBJ2-5; TRBD1 matches at 7 bases. CDR3 size: 14 residues. The V gene's germline CDR1 is SEHNR and CDR2 FQNEAQ (reference sequence). Losses at the gene ends were 2 bases for V and 4 bases for J; bases not matched to a gene: 4. Here the CDR3 reads CASSLSTGAETQYF. The CDR3 region has the DNA TGTGCCAGCAGCTTATCAACAGGGGCAGAGACCCAGTACTTC. The full variable domain, with the rest looked up from reference TRBV7-9 and TRBJ2-5, is DTGVSQNPRHKITKRGQNVTFRCDPISEHNRLYWYRQTLGQGPEFLTYFQNEAQLEKSRLLSDRFSAERPKGSFSTLEIQRTEQGDSAMYLCASSLSTGAETQYFGPGTRLLVL.

The rearrangement links TRBV30 to TRBJ1-1; D might be TRBD1 (6 bases). V lost 3 bases and J lost 1, with 12 bases in between. Germline V gene sequence: CDR1 GTSNPN, CDR2 SVGIG (reference sequence). This CDR3 has 14 residues. The CDR3 protein is CAWSPGTRNTEAFF. The CDR3 nucleotides are TGTGCCTGGAGCCCCGGGACAAGGAACACTGAAGCTTTCTTT.

The chain couples TRBV7-2 to TRBJ2-7, with 7 nucleotides matching TRBD1. Germline V gives CDR1 SGHTA, CDR2 FQGNSA. This CDR3 contains 15 residues. The junction had 10 bases not matched to a gene; V was cut back by 5 bases and J by 3 bases. The CDR3 DNA reads as TGTGCCAGCAGCCTCCGCTACAGGGGTGTCTACGAGCAGTACTTC. Protein sequence: CASSLRYRGVYEQYF.

This clone was counted only a few times. The genes are TRBV7-2 and TRBJ2-7; TRBD2 agrees at 12 bases. The CDR3 runs 14 residues. CDR1 SGHTA and CDR2 FQGNSA come from the germline V gene. Trimming at V came to 5 bases and at J to 12 bases, leaving 11 bases not matched to a gene. CDR3 sequence reads: CASSIGLAGNPRYF. In DNA form, the CDR3 reads TGTGCCAGCAGCATCGGACTAGCGGGGAATCCGCGGTACTTC. Full variable domain (remainder filled in from reference TRBV7-2 and TRBJ2-7): GAGVSQSPSNKVTEKGKDVELRCDPISGHTALYWYRQSLGQGLEFLIYFQGNSAPDKSGLPSDRFSAERTGGSVSTLTIQRTQQEDSAVYLCASSIGLAGNPRYFGPGTRLTVT.

The gene calls are TRBV6-5 and TRBJ2-2, with D maybe TRBD1 (6 bases). The ends were cut back, 10 bases at V and 7 bases at J, with 16 bases in the middle. Per the germline V gene, CDR1 is MNHEY and CDR2 is SVGAGI. The CDR3 is 13 residues long. The CDR3 DNA follows: TGTGCCACCCTGAGACAGGCTATCGGGGAGCTGTTTTTT. Its protein product is CATLRQAIGELFF.

The V gene is TRBV11-3, the J gene TRBJ1-3; no reliable D call. In germline, CDR1 is SGHNT, CDR2 YENEEA. The CDR3 spans 15 residues. V lost 2 bases, J lost 0 bases, and 8 bases lay in between. The CDR3 is CASSLTRDSGNTIYF. CDR3 nucleotides: TGTGCCAGCAGCTTAACGCGCGACTCTGGAAACACCATATATTTT.

The rearrangement links TRBV11-2 to TRBJ2-7; D is perhaps TRBD2 (7 bases). Germline-derived CDR1 and CDR2 are SGHAT and FQNNGV. The CDR3 has 12 amino acids. Trimming removed 11 bases at V and 3 bases at J, with 14 bases between. CDR3 sequence (DNA): TGTGCCTCCGAGGGGGGGGGCTACGAGCAGTACTTC. It encodes CASEGGGYEQYF.

V is TRBV5-1 and J is TRBJ1-2; unclear D gene. This CDR3 spans 14 amino acids. Germline-derived CDR1 and CDR2 are SGHRS and YFSETQ. Between the trimmed V and J ends, which lost 2 bases and 4 bases, there was a span of 12 bases. This CDR3 is CASSFEGNAYGYTF. For the CDR3, the DNA is TGCGCCAGCAGCTTTGAGGGAAATGCCTATGGCTACACCTTC.